The following is a T cell receptor (beta chain) sequence with its context. Its matching antigen is unknown. Method: immunoSEQ multiplex PCR; TCRdb's copy keeps in-frame clones and lacks some. The sample holds approximately 9,800 clones, 75% to 90% seen once. This CDR3 region has 16 residues. The V gene's germline CDR1 is SGHRS and CDR2 YFSETQ. J lost 0 bases, V lost 3 bases, and 6 bases had no gene match. The entry originates in a study of PD-1 blockade in mismatch repair-deficient tumors. The wider study: Patients had about eleven mismatch repair-deficient cancer types and were previously treated and progressing. Study-level findings and limits: Rapid post-treatment expansion, then contraction, generally preceding radiologic response, marked tumor-resident clones.

PCR or immunohistochemistry showed mismatch repair deficiency in every enrolled patient. The TCR-sequenced patients were a few responders to pembrolizumab. The chain is built from TRBV5-1 and TRBJ2-1; 7 nucleotides agree with TRBD2. The sequence was obtained from an adult with mismatch repair-deficient cancer. This specimen consisted of PBMCs, obtained approximately 49 weeks after starting pembrolizumab. CDR3 sequence (DNA): TGCGCCAGCAGCTCCCTAGCGGAGAGCTCCTACAATGAGCAGTTCTTC. Translated: CASSSLAESSYNEQFF.